The text below deals with one T cell receptor (beta chain). Its specificity is not known. Primers included in the PCR were 60 Vbeta and 13 Jbeta primers. Method: immunoSEQ multiplex PCR; TCRdb's copy keeps in-frame clones and lacks some. The sample records about 160,000 clones, 75% being singletons. This record belongs to a study of cytomegalovirus exposure and HLA in healthy donors. Study-level findings and limits: According to an earlier analysis, most TCR beta V segments yielded productive rearrangements about 90% or about 30% of the time. Researchers catalogued roughly 150 TCR beta chains as cytomegalovirus-associated.

Trimming took 4 bases from V and 11 from J, leaving 18 bases between them. The CDR3 sequence is 13 residues long. Germline V lookup: CDR1 KGHSH, CDR2 LQKENI. The rearrangement uses TRBV18 and TRBJ2-7, with no clear D. Material: PBMCs. The sequence was obtained from a female donor in good health and CMV-seronegative. The CDR3 here is CASSLSDTRSEYF. DNA for the CDR3: TGTGCCAGCTCACTTTCTGATACCCGGTCGGAGTACTTC.